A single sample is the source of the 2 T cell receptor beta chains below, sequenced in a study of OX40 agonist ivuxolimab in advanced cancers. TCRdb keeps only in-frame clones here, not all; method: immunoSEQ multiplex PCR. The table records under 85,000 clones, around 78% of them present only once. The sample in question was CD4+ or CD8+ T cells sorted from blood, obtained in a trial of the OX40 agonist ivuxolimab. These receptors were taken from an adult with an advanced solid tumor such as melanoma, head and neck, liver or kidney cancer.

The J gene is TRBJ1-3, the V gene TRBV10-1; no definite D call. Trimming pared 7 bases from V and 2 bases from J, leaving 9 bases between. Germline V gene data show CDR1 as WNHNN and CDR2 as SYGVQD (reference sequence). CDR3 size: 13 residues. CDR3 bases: TGCGCCAGCAAGGGTAACACTGGAAACACCATATATTTT. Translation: CASKGNTGNTIYF.

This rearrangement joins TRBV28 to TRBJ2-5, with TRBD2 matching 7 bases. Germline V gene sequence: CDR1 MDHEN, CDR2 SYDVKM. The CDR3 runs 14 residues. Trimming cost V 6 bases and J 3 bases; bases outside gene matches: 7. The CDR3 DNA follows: TGTGCCAGCAGCCTCGAGCGGGGTAAAGAGACCCAGTACTTC. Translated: CASSLERGKETQYF.